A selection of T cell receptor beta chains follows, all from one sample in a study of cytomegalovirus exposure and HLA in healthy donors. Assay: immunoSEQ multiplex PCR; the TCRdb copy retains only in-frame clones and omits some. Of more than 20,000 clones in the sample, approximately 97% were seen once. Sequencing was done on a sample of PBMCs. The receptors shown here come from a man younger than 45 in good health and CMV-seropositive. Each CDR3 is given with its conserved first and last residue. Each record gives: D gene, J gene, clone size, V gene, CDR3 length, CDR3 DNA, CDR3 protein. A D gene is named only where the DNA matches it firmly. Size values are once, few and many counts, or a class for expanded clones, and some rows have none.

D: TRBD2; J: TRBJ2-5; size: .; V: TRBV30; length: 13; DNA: TGTGCCTGGAGGGGCGGGAGGCAAGAGACCCAGTACTTC; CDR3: CAWRGGRQETQYF
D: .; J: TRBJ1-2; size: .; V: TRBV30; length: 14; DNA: TGTGCCTGGAGTACCGGGCACGGGGGCTATGGCTACACCTTC; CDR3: CAWSTGHGGYGYTF
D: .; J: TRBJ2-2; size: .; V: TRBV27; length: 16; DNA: TGTGCCAGCAGCCAATCCGGGAGACGGCGTACCGGGGAGCTGTTTTTT; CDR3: CASSQSGRRRTGELFF
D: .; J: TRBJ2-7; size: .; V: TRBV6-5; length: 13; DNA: TGTGCCAGCAGGGGGACTCGCCCTTACGAGCAGTACTTC; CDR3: CASRGTRPYEQYF
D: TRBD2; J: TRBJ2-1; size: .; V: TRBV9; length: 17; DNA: TGTGCCAGCACCAATCCTTCCGGGACTAGCGGCATCAATGAGCAGTTCTTC; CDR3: CASTNPSGTSGINEQFF
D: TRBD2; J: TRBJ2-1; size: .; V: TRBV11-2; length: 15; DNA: TGTGCCAGCAGCACCGGACTAGCGGGATACAATGAGCAGTTCTTC; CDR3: CASSTGLAGYNEQFF
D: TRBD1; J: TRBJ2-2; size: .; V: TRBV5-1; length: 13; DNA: TGCGCCAGCTCGGGACAGCTCACCGGGGAGCTGTTTTTT; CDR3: CASSGQLTGELFF
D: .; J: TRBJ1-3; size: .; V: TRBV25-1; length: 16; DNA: TGTGCCAGCAGTGAAATCGGCAGTCGGGCTGGAAACACCATATATTTT; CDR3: CASSEIGSRAGNTIYF
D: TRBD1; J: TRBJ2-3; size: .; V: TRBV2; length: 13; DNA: TGTGCCAGCAAGTACAACAGGGGGGATACGCAGTATTTT; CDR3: CASKYNRGDTQYF
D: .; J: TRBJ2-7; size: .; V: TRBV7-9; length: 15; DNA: TGTGCCAGCAGCTTAGTCGGTCGGGGTTCCAACGAGCAGTACTTC; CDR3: CASSLVGRGSNEQYF
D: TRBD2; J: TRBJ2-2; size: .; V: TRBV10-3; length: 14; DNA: TGTGCCATCAGCGGACTAGCGGGAGCCGGGGAGCTGTTTTTT; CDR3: CAISGLAGAGELFF
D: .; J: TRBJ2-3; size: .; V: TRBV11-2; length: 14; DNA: TGTGCCAGCAGCCCACGGACAGCCGGAGATACGCAGTATTTT; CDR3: CASSPRTAGDTQYF
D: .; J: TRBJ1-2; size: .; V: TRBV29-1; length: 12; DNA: TGCAGCGTTGGTGCAGATGTCTATGGCTACACCTTC; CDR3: CSVGADVYGYTF
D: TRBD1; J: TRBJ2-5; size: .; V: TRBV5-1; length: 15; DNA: TGCGCCAGCAGCTTTGGAGACAGGGGAGAAGAGACCCAGTACTTC; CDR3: CASSFGDRGEETQYF
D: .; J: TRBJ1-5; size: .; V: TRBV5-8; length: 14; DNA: TGTGCCAGCAGCTTGGTAGGCAGGGCTCAGCCCCAGCATTTT; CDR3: CASSLVGRAQPQHF
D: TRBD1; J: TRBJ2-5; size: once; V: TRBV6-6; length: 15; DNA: TGTGCCAGCAGTTACCGACAGGGGGGGCGAGAGACCCAGTACTTC; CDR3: CASSYRQGGRETQYF
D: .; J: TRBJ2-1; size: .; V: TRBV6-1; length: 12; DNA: TGTGCCAGCTCGCTAGTCTACAATGAGCAGTTCTTC; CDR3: CASSLVYNEQFF
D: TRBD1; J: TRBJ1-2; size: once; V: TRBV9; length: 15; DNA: TGTGCCAGCAGCGTAGGGACAGGGGGAGACTATGGCTACACCTTC; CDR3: CASSVGTGGDYGYTF
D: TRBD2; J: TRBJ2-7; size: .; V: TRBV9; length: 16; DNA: TGTGCCAGCAGCGTAGCGGGACTAGCGGAGGCCTACGAGCAGTACTTC; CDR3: CASSVAGLAEAYEQYF
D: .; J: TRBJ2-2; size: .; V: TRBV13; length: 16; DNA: TGTGCCAGCAGCCGTGCCGGCAGCGGGCAAACCGGGGAGCTGTTTTTT; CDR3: CASSRAGSGQTGELFF
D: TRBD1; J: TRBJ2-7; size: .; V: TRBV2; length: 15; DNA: TGTGCCAGCAGTTACGGGGACAGTCAACGACACGAGCAGTACTTC; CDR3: CASSYGDSQRHEQYF
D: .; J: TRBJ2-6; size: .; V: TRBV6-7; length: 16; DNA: TGTGCCAGCAGTCTTGGCACACAAAGTCGGGCCAACGTCCTGACTTTC; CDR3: CASSLGTQSRANVLTF
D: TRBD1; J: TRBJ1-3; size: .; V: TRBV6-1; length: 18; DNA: TGTGCCAGCAGTGACCCCTCCGGGGGACAGGGGGAGAGAGGCACCATATATTTT; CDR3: CASSDPSGGQGERGTIYF
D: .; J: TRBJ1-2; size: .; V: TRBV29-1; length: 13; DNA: TGCAGCGTTGTCGGGGGAGCAGACTATGGCTACACCTTC; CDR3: CSVVGGADYGYTF
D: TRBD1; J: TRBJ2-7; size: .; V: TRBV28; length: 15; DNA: TGTGCCAGCAGTCGCCCGGGACAGGGGGTCTACGAGCAGTACTTC; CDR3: CASSRPGQGVYEQYF
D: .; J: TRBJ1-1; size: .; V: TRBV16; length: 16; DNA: TGTGCCAGCAGCCCCGTCCGACAGGCCGGGAACACTGAAGCTTTCTTT; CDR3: CASSPVRQAGNTEAFF
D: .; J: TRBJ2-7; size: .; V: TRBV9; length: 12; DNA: TGTGCCAGCAGTCCAGATCTGGACGAGCAGTACTTC; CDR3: CASSPDLDEQYF
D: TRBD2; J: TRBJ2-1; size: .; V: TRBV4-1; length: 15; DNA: TGCGCCAGCAGCCAACGGGAGGATTCCTACAATGAGCAGTTCTTC; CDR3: CASSQREDSYNEQFF
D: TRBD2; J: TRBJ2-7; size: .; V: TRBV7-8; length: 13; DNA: TGTGCCAGCAGCCCGGGACTAGTTTACGAGCAGTACTTC; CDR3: CASSPGLVYEQYF
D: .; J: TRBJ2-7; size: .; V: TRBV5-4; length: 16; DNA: TGTGCCAGCAGCGCCTCCCTAGGACAGAACCTCTACGAGCAGTACTTC; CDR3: CASSASLGQNLYEQYF
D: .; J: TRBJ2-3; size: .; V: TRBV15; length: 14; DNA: TGTGCCACCAGCAGAGAAGGCAGGGAAGATACGCAGTATTTT; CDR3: CATSREGREDTQYF
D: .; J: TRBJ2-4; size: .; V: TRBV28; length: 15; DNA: TGTGCCAGCAGTTTAACAGGGATCGCCAAAAACATTCAGTACTTC; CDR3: CASSLTGIAKNIQYF
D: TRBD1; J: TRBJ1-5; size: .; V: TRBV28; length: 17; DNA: TGTGCCAGCAGCTCAAGGGACAGGGAAAGCGACAATCAGCCCCAGCATTTT; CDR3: CASSSRDRESDNQPQHF
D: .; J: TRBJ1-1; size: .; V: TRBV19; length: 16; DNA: TGTGCCAGTAGTAGCCCAGAGAAGGGGCTTGGGACTGAAGCTTTCTTT; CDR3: CASSSPEKGLGTEAFF
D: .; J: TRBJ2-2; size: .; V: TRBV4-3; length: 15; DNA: TGCGCCAGCAGCCAAGCGCTCGGGCGGGAAGGGGAGCTGTTTTTT; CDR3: CASSQALGREGELFF
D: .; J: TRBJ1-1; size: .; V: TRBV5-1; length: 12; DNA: TGCGCCAGCAAGGGCAGGGGATGGGGAGCTTTCTTT; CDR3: CASKGRGWGAFF
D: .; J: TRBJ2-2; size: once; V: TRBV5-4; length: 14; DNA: TGTGCCAGCAGCGTACAGGGCCCGGCCGGGGAGCTGTTTTTT; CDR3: CASSVQGPAGELFF
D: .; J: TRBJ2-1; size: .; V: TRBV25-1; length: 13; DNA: TGTGCCATAGGACGGGGTAGCTACAATGAGCAGTTCTTC; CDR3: CAIGRGSYNEQFF
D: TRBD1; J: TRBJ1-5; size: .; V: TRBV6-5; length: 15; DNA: TGTGCCAGCAGCCCGACAGGGTCGGGCGATCAGCCCCAGCATTTT; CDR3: CASSPTGSGDQPQHF
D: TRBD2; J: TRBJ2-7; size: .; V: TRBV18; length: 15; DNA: TGTGCCAGCTCACCACCAGGACTAGAGGTCTACGAGCAGTACTTC; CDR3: CASSPPGLEVYEQYF
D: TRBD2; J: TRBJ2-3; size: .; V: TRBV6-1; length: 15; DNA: TGTGCCAGCAGCTCTTCTCTAGCGGGATCAGATACGCAGTATTTT; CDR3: CASSSSLAGSDTQYF
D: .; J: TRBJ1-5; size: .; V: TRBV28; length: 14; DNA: TGTGCCAGCAGTCCCAGTGGGGAGAGCCAGCCCCAGCATTTT; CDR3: CASSPSGESQPQHF
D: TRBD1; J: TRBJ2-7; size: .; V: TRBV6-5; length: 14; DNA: TGTGCCAGCAGTTCGAGACAGGGGGTCGACGAGCAGTACTTC; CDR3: CASSSRQGVDEQYF